This TCR beta chain came from a study of blood T cell repertoires in COVID-19. Study overall: Nucleic acid was either cDNA or gDNA, and it came from T cells, B-cell-depleted T cells, or PBMCs.

Generated by immunoSEQ multiplex PCR, the TCRdb table keeps only in-frame clones and is missing some. The sample holds 430,000 or so clones, 70% to 90% seen once. Recruitment covered 25 or so US areas and drew participants whose ages spanned about 18 to 95 years. Cohort 3 recovery required two negative PCRs, clearance, or symptom resolution. Trimming shortened V by 5 bases and J by 6 bases, and 17 bases separated the two germline ends. CDR3 length equals 15 residues. Germline CDR1 LNHNV, CDR2 YYDKDF (reference sequence). This chain uses TRBV15 with TRBJ2-1; maybe TRBD1 (6 bases). The sequence was collected from a woman in her thirties or forties who had recovered from COVID-19. The sample comprised PBMCs or T cells enriched from blood (not recorded which). The CDR3 protein is CATSGSTGSINEQFF. CDR3 coding DNA: TGTGCCACCAGCGGAAGTACAGGGAGTATCAATGAGCAGTTCTTC. The whole variable domain, remainder taken from reference TRBV15 and TRBJ2-1, is DAMVIQNPRYQVTQFGKPVTLSCSQTLNHNVMYWYQQKSSQAPKLLFHYYDKDFNNEADTPDNFQSRRPNTSFCFLDIRSPGLGDTAMYLCATSGSTGSINEQFFGPGTRLTVL.